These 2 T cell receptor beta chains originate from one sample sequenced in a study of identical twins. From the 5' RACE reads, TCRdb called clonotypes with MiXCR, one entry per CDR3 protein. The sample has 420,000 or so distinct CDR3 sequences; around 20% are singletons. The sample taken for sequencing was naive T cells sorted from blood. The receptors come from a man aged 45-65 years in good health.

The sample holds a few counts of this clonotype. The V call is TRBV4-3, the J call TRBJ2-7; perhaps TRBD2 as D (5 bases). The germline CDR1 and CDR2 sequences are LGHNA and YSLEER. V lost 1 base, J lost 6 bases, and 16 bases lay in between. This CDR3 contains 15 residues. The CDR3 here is CASSQGGSSSREQYF. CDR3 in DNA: TGCGCCAGCAGCCAAGGAGGGAGTAGTTCCCGCGAGCAGTACTTC.

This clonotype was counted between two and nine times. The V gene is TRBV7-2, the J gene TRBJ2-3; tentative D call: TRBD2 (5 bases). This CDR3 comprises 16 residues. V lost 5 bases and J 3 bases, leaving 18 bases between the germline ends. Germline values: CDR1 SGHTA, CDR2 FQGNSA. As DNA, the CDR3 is TGTGCCAGCAGCCTGCGCGGCGGTAGCGAGACAGATACGCAGTATTTT. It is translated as CASSLRGGSETDTQYF.